Below, 26 T cell receptor beta chains from the same sample are listed, as sequenced in a study of cytomegalovirus exposure and HLA in healthy donors. Primers: 60 Vbeta forward and 13 Jbeta reverse. TCRdb's table, derived via immunoSEQ multiplex PCR, lists solely in-frame clones and lacks some. The data contain about 160,000 clones, less than 90% of them singletons. Sequenced sample: PBMCs. Source of these receptors: a male donor in good health and CMV-seropositive.

V is TRBV6-1 and J is TRBJ2-5, with D tentatively TRBD2 (5 bases). Trimming shortened V by 1 base and J by 2 bases, and 14 bases separated the two germline ends. The CDR3 has 16 residues. Germline assignment: CDR1 MNHNS and CDR2 SASEGT. This chain's CDR3 is CASSEDSDGIQETQYF. The CDR3, as DNA: TGTGCCAGCAGTGAAGATAGCGACGGCATACAAGAGACCCAGTACTTC.

This chain links TRBV14 with TRBJ1-3; 10 bases are shared with TRBD1. Germline CDR1 is SGHDN and CDR2 is FVKESK. V was clipped by 5 bases and J by 7 bases; unmatched bases: 8. This CDR3 region has 15 residues. CDR3 DNA sequence: TGTGCCAGCAGCTGGGACAGGGGAATCGTTAACACCATATATTTT. It translates to CASSWDRGIVNTIYF.

The chain couples TRBV9 to TRBJ2-2, with 8 bases identical to TRBD2. J gave up 0 bases and V 3 bases, and 4 bases lay outside the gene matches. CDR1 SGDLS and CDR2 YYNGEE come from the germline V gene. The CDR3 is 16 amino acids. The CDR3 DNA is TGTGCCAGCAGCGCCCAACTAGCGGCGAACACCGGGGAGCTGTTTTTT. Amino acids: CASSAQLAANTGELFF.

This sequence joins TRBV11-3 and TRBJ1-1; no clear D gene. Trimming shortened V by 5 bases and J by 1 base, and 8 bases separated the two germline ends. This CDR3 is built from 13 residues. Germline V gene data show CDR1 as SGHNT and CDR2 as YENEEA. The CDR3 spells CASSNSGNTEAFF. The CDR3 DNA is TGTGCCAGCAGCAATTCAGGGAACACTGAAGCTTTCTTT.

The chain is built from TRBV28 and TRBJ1-5; unclear D gene. The CDR3 contains 12 residues. From germline, CDR1 is MDHEN and CDR2 SYDVKM. V shed 6 bases and J shed 3 bases, with 6 bases lying between them. For the CDR3, the DNA is TGTGCCAGCAGCCGGTACAATCAGCCCCAGCATTTT. Amino acid sequence: CASSRYNQPQHF.

The chain combines TRBV10-2 with TRBJ2-2; tentative D call: TRBD1 (5 bases). The V and J ends lost 3 bases and 3 bases respectively, with 5 bases between them. The CDR3 sequence is 13 residues long. CDR1 is WSHSY and CDR2 is SAAADI in the germline V gene. The chain's CDR3 is CASSDRDTGELFF. The CDR3 DNA reads as TGCGCCAGCAGTGACAGGGACACCGGGGAGCTGTTTTTT.

The sample holds a few counts of this clone. The chain uses TRBV7-2 and TRBJ1-5; tentative D call: TRBD1 (6 bases). V lost 4 bases and J 6 bases, leaving 10 bases between the germline ends. Germline V CDR1 and CDR2: SGHTA, FQGNSA. The CDR3 has 13 amino acids. The CDR3 DNA reads as TGTGCCAGCAGCTCAACAGGGAGTCAGCCCCAGCATTTT. As protein: CASSSTGSQPQHF.

In DNA, the CDR3 is TGTGCCAGCAGCACCTCGACAAATCCAACCGATGGCTACACCTTC. Its protein product is CASSTSTNPTDGYTF. The V and J genes are TRBV9 and TRBJ1-2; no firm D call. Trimming cost V 4 bases and J 6 bases, with 19 bases left between them. The germline V gene has CDR1 SGDLS and CDR2 YYNGEE. The CDR3 has 15 residues. The entire variable domain, with the rest obtained from reference TRBV9 and TRBJ1-2, is as follows: DSGVTQTPKHLITATGQRVTLRCSPRSGDLSVYWYQQSLDQGLQFLIQYYNGEERAKGNILERFSAQQFPDLHSELNLSSLELGDSALYFCASSTSTNPTDGYTFGSGTRLTVV.

The chain uses TRBV13 and TRBJ1-2; maybe TRBD1 (6 bases). The CDR3 runs to 15 residues. Germline lookup yields CDR1 PRHDT and CDR2 FYEKMQ (reference sequence). V was clipped by 5 bases and J by 8 bases, with 21 bases between them. CDR3 region: CASSPYRDKSNGYTF. The DNA for the CDR3 is TGTGCCAGCAGCCCGTACCGGGACAAGTCCAACGGCTACACCTTC.

The chain uses TRBV5-1 and TRBJ2-2; 14 positions agree with TRBD2. J gave up 5 bases and V 5 bases, and 11 bases lay outside the gene matches. There are 18 residues in the CDR3. Germline assignment: CDR1 SGHRS and CDR2 YFSETQ. CDR3 in DNA: TGCGCCAGCAGTAAATCCGGGACTAGCGGGAGTACGACCGGGGAGCTGTTTTTT. As protein: CASSKSGTSGSTTGELFF.

The chain links TRBV19 to TRBJ1-2; 9 positions agree with TRBD1. V trimming: 7 bases; J trimming: 5 bases; junction bases outside the gene matches: 2. Germline-derived CDR1 and CDR2 are LNHDA and SQIVND (reference sequence). The CDR3 contains 12 residues. As DNA, the CDR3 is TGTGCCAGTATGGACAGGGGTTATGGCTACACCTTC. Protein sequence: CASMDRGYGYTF.

This chain links TRBV28 with TRBJ1-6, with D possibly matching TRBD1 (5 bases). V lost 4 bases and J lost 7, with 26 bases in between. CDR1 is MDHEN and CDR2 is SYDVKM in the germline V gene. This CDR3 spans 19 amino acids. CDR3 residues: CASSSRNGGLQGRNSPLHF. The CDR3 region has the DNA TGTGCCAGCAGTTCCCGAAACGGGGGTTTACAAGGGCGGAATTCACCCCTCCACTTT. The full variable domain, in which reference TRBV28 and TRBJ1-6 provide the parts outside the CDR3, is DVKVTQSSRYLVKRTGEKVFLECVQDMDHENMFWYRQDPGLGLRLIYFSYDVKMKEKGDIPEGYSVSREKKERFSLILESASTNQTSMYLCASSSRNGGLQGRNSPLHFGNGTRLTVT.

This clone was picked up one time. The V call is TRBV5-4, the J call TRBJ2-7; 7 nucleotides match TRBD1. The V and J ends lost 4 bases and 3 bases, in that order; junction bases with no gene match: 7. Germline lookup yields CDR1 SGHNT and CDR2 YYREEE (reference sequence). This CDR3 contains 14 residues. The CDR3 nucleotides are TGTGCCAGCAGCGTCGGACAGGTGGACTACGAGCAGTACTTC. Encoded protein: CASSVGQVDYEQYF.

In its sample, this clone was seen once. This chain joins TRBV4-2 and TRBJ2-2; D gene unclear. Germline V gives CDR1 LGHNA, CDR2 YNFKEQ. Trimming took 1 base from V and 5 from J, leaving 11 bases between them. There are 15 residues in the CDR3. CDR3 bases: TGTGCCAGCAGCCAAGTAGATTATTCGACCGGGGAGCTGTTTTTT. As protein: CASSQVDYSTGELFF.

The chain links TRBV27 to TRBJ1-6; 7 nucleotides align to TRBD1. V trimming: 4 bases; J trimming: 10 bases; junction bases outside the gene matches: 10. This CDR3 has 15 amino acids. Germline CDR1 MNHEY, CDR2 SMNVEV (reference sequence). The CDR3 loop is CASSSTTGTGSPLHF. In nucleotides, the CDR3 is TGTGCCAGCAGTTCGACGACAGGGACGGGATCACCCCTCCACTTT.

This clone came up once. J is TRBJ2-7 and V is TRBV5-1, with D perhaps matching TRBD1 (5 bases). Trimming pared 4 bases from V and 1 base from J, leaving 12 bases between. The CDR3 covers 14 residues. Germline loops: CDR1 SGHRS, CDR2 YFSETQ. The DNA of the CDR3 is TGCGCCAGCAGCCTAGGGGCAGTGTCCTACGAGCAGTACTTC. Amino acid sequence: CASSLGAVSYEQYF.

This clone was counted a few times. At one end, the junction sequence differs from germline, possibly due to a read error. This chain connects TRBV28 to TRBJ1-2; D ambiguous. This CDR3 comprises 11 residues. Germline CDR1 and CDR2: MDHEN and SYDVKM. CDR3 sequence reads: CASSSQREPGF. In nucleotides, the CDR3 is TGTGCCAGCAGTTCGCAACGGGAACCAGGCTTC.

The genes are TRBV9 and TRBJ2-1; TRBD2 aligns across 7 bases. In germline, CDR1 is SGDLS, CDR2 YYNGEE. After removal of 7 bases from V and 5 bases from J, the junction contained 9 bases not matched to a gene. This CDR3 comprises 14 residues. The CDR3 coding sequence is TGTGCCAGCTCGGGCGGGAGAGGAAACAATGAGCAGTTCTTC. Translated: CASSGGRGNNEQFF.

The chain recombines TRBV27 with TRBJ2-5; 8 bases are shared with TRBD1. V trimming: 2 bases; J trimming: 7 bases; junction bases outside the gene matches: 3. CDR1 is MNHEY, CDR2 SMNVEV, per germline (reference sequence). The CDR3 runs 13 residues. The CDR3 coding sequence is TGTGCCAGCAGTTTAGCCGACAGGGGGACCCAGTACTTC. This translates into CASSLADRGTQYF.

The chain employs TRBV5-1 and TRBJ2-1; TRBD1 might be the D (6 bases). CDR1 is SGHRS and CDR2 is YFSETQ in the germline V gene. There are 15 residues in the CDR3. The germline V and J ends were trimmed by 0 bases and 0 bases, with 7 bases remaining between them. CDR3 nucleotides: TGCGCCAGCAGCTTGGACAGGGTCTCCTACAATGAGCAGTTCTTC. Its protein product is CASSLDRVSYNEQFF.

V usage is TRBV9 and J usage is TRBJ2-1, with 11 bases matching TRBD2. CDR3 size: 15 residues. In germline, CDR1 is SGDLS, CDR2 YYNGEE. V was pared by 4 bases and J by 8 bases, with 8 bases of the junction left unmatched. The CDR3 DNA reads TGTGCCAGCAGCTTCCGACTAGCGGGATTAGATGAGCAGTTCTTC. Translating it yields CASSFRLAGLDEQFF.

The gene calls are TRBV27 and TRBJ1-2, with TRBD1 matching 9 bases. Germline CDR1 and CDR2: MNHEY and SMNVEV (reference sequence). V trimming: 4 bases; J trimming: 3 bases; junction bases outside the gene matches: 6. The CDR3 extends over 15 amino acids. The DNA of the CDR3 is TGTGCCAGCAGTTGGGCGGGACAGGGCGACTATGGCTACACCTTC. Its protein is CASSWAGQGDYGYTF.

This chain joins TRBV10-3 and TRBJ1-2; tentative D call: TRBD1 (6 bases). V lost 10 bases to trimming and J lost 6 bases, with 21 bases between them. Germline loops: CDR1 ENHRY, CDR2 SYGVKD. The CDR3 sequence is 14 residues long. The CDR3 sequence: CATTSGAREDGYTF. Here the CDR3 DNA reads TGTGCCACCACGTCAGGGGCTAGAGAAGATGGCTACACCTTC.

This clone has just a few counts. This chain joins TRBV7-2 and TRBJ2-7; TRBD2 aligns across 8 bases. CDR1 and CDR2 (germline): SGHTA, FQGNSA. This CDR3 has 13 amino acids. The J segment lost 6 bases and the V segment lost 5 bases, leaving 6 bases of the junction unmatched. For the CDR3, the DNA is TGTGCCAGCAGCACTCAAGCGGGAGTCGAGCAGTACTTC. It specifies CASSTQAGVEQYF.

Remarks on this clone: One end of the junction fails to match germline, which may point to a read error. The genes are TRBV7-7 and TRBJ2-6; the match to TRBD1 covers 9 bases. CDR3 size: 17 residues. CDR1 is SSHAT and CDR2 is FNYEAQ in the germline V gene (reference sequence). The CDR3 bases are TGTGCTAGCAGACAGGGGGGGGCTGACTCTGGGGCCAACGTCCTGACTTTC. This gives the protein CASRQGGADSGANVLTF.

This clone was observed a handful of times. This specimen includes other DNA sequences encoding the same CDR3. The CDR3 DNA sequence: TGTGCCAGCAGTTTATCGGTTGGGGGCAACTATGGCTACACCTTC. This codes for CASSLSVGGNYGYTF. This sequence joins TRBV27 and TRBJ1-2; D possibly corresponds to TRBD1 (6 bases). V was cut by 0 bases and J by 2 bases, with 10 bases left in between. Germline values: CDR1 MNHEY, CDR2 SMNVEV (reference sequence). The CDR3 is 15 amino acids.